This T cell receptor delta chain came from a study of human gamma delta and Vdelta1 T cells (dated by TCRdb to 2016 to 2019). Study-wide context: Delta One T cells, Vd1+ gamma-delta T cells, were investigated in the study as cytotoxic effectors against acute myeloid leukemia.

The method behind the library was PCR. Sequencer: Illumina MiSeq. Clone calls in TCRdb were regenerated from the public reads with CATT, after which identical DNA sequences shared one row. The sample has some 6,100 delta-chain clones on record, approximately 36% of them singletons. The ten largest clones represent 5.5% to 6% of the sample. Broader findings and caveats from the paper: Polyclonality and broad cytotoxic targeting of acute myeloid leukemia were reported for Delta One T cells.

The germline V gene sets CDR1 to TSWWSYY and CDR2 to QGS. Trimming costs V 0 bases and J 0 bases, and their ends lie 23 bases apart. Measured from the cysteine to the phenylalanine, the CDR3 is 20 residues long. The retained sequence is limited to the CDR3, 60 bases, with the frame set at the first base. Regarding this clone: The antigen this receptor binds is unknown. Nothing much larger sits one base from this clone, and base qualities are not available.

The material sequenced was Vdelta1 gamma-delta T cells from blood grown in culture (DOT cells). In the paper's terms, the cell subset or site label means: Delta One T cells, in vitro expanded/differentiated Vd1+ gamma-delta T cells. The sequence was collected from a human donor in good health. The chain joins TRDV1 to TRDJ1, with a tentative D gene TRDD3 over 6 matching bases. At the DNA level, the sequence is TGTGCTCTTGGGGAACTAGTAAGGCATGGGGGCCCAAAGTACACCGATAAACTCATCTTT. The translation is CALGELVRHGGPKYTDKLIF.